One and the same sample provided the 23 T cell receptor beta chains below, sequenced in a study of OX40 agonist ivuxolimab in advanced cancers. TCRdb's table, derived via immunoSEQ multiplex PCR, lists solely in-frame clones and lacks some. The sample holds tens of thousands of clones, 80% to 90% seen once. This specimen consisted of CD4+ or CD8+ T cells sorted from blood, obtained in a trial of the OX40 agonist ivuxolimab. The origin of the receptors is an adult with an advanced solid tumor such as melanoma, head and neck, liver or kidney cancer.

The chain recombines TRBV6-6 with TRBJ1-2; 8 bases agree with TRBD1. V dropped 6 bases and J dropped 8; count of bases not matched to a gene: 11. In germline, CDR1 is MNHNY, CDR2 SVGAGI (reference sequence). The length of the CDR3 is 14 residues. CDR3 nucleotides: TGTGCCAGCAGCCTCCCTACAGGGGGTGGGGGCTACACCTTC. It encodes CASSLPTGGGGYTF.

The chain joins TRBV6-6 to TRBJ1-2; D may be TRBD1 (5 bases). With 5 bases removed from V and 2 bases from J, the gap between germline ends came to 9 bases. Germline V gene sequence: CDR1 MNHNY, CDR2 SVGAGI (reference sequence). The CDR3 is made up of 13 amino acids. DNA for the CDR3: TGTGCCAGCAGTCAGGACACCAACTATGGCTACACCTTC. It specifies CASSQDTNYGYTF.

V is TRBV30 and J is TRBJ2-7; 7 nucleotides agree with TRBD1. Per the germline V gene, CDR1 is GTSNPN and CDR2 is SVGIG (reference sequence). V shed 0 bases and J 4 bases; nucleotides not matched to a gene: 9. This CDR3 spans 15 amino acids. CDR3 loop: CAWSVGATGWYEQYF. CDR3 coding DNA: TGTGCCTGGAGTGTAGGAGCGACAGGGTGGTACGAGCAGTACTTC.

The chain links TRBV19 to TRBJ1-2, with 7 bases aligning to TRBD1. V was pared by 3 bases and J by 8 bases, with 9 bases of the junction left unmatched. Germline CDR1 and CDR2: LNHDA and SQIVND (reference sequence). This CDR3 is 14 amino acids long. In DNA form, the CDR3 reads TGTGCCAGTAGTATGGCACAGGGGATTTTCGGCTACACCTTC. Its translation: CASSMAQGIFGYTF.

CDR3 coding DNA: TGTGCCAGCAGCTCCCGGAGGGTCACTAATGAAAAACTGTTTTTT. This encodes CASSSRRVTNEKLFF. The rearrangement joins TRBV7-8 to TRBJ1-4; D not resolved. The CDR3 loop spans 15 amino acids. Germline assignment: CDR1 SGHVS and CDR2 FQNEAQ. V dropped 4 bases and J dropped 2 bases, with 11 bases sitting between them.

The chain employs TRBV5-1 and TRBJ2-7; D not resolved. Germline V gene data show CDR1 as SGHRS and CDR2 as YFSETQ. Trimming stripped 5 bases from V and 3 bases from J, with 6 bases between. This CDR3 region has 11 residues. Here the CDR3 reads CASREFYEQYF. CDR3 nucleotides: TGCGCCAGCAGGGAGTTCTACGAGCAGTACTTC.

The chain recombines TRBV4-3 with TRBJ2-2; perhaps TRBD2 as D (5 bases). CDR1 is LGHNA and CDR2 is YSLEER in the germline V gene. This CDR3 has 14 amino acids. V dropped 0 bases and J dropped 7 bases, with 9 bases sitting between them. CDR3 region: CASSQDTRVGELFF. In DNA, the CDR3 is TGCGCCAGCAGCCAAGATACGAGGGTCGGGGAGCTGTTTTTT.

J is TRBJ2-1 and V is TRBV5-4; no clear D gene. The CDR3 contains 15 residues. The ends were cut back, 0 bases at V and 0 bases at J, with 7 bases in the middle. Germline V gene data show CDR1 as SGHNT and CDR2 as YYREEE (reference sequence). The CDR3 protein is CASSLGRSSYNEQFF. CDR3 nucleotides: TGTGCCAGCAGCTTGGGACGTAGCTCCTACAATGAGCAGTTCTTC.

The V and J genes are TRBV9 and TRBJ2-7, with 12 bases identical to TRBD1. After removal of 0 bases from V and 5 bases from J, the junction contained 3 bases not matched to a gene. The V gene's germline CDR1 is SGDLS and CDR2 YYNGEE. CDR3 length: 15 amino acids. Written as DNA, the CDR3 is TGTGCCAGCAGCGTAGGGGGACAGGGGGCCAACGAGCAGTACTTC. Translating it yields CASSVGGQGANEQYF.

The V gene is TRBV6-6, the J gene TRBJ2-7; no definite D call. V was pared by 3 bases and J by 3 bases, with 15 bases between. The CDR3 length is 15 residues. The germline V gene has CDR1 MNHNY and CDR2 SVGAGI (reference sequence). CDR3: CASSYAARPIYEQYF. CDR3 nucleotides: TGTGCCAGCAGTTATGCTGCAAGACCAATCTACGAGCAGTACTTC.

This chain joins TRBV6-5 and TRBJ1-6; unclear D gene. Germline V gene lookup returns CDR1 MNHEY and CDR2 SVGAGI. Between the trimmed V and J ends, which lost 6 bases and 7 bases, there was a span of 13 bases. The CDR3 sequence is 14 residues long. CDR3 protein: CASSEGVLNSPLHF. DNA for the CDR3: TGTGCCAGCAGCGAAGGTGTACTGAATTCACCCCTCCACTTT.

The rearrangement uses TRBV28 and TRBJ2-7; D is uncertain. The V end was cut by 3 bases, the J end by 2 bases, with 11 bases between. CDR1 is MDHEN, CDR2 SYDVKM, per germline. CDR3 length: 14 amino acids. CDR3: CASSFYTAPYEQYF. The DNA for the CDR3 is TGTGCCAGCAGTTTTTACACAGCCCCCTACGAGCAGTACTTC.

The chain combines TRBV12-5 with TRBJ1-2; possibly TRBD1 for D (5 bases). V was cut by 1 base and J by 13 bases, with 13 bases left in between. The CDR3 length is 12 residues. Germline V gene sequence: CDR1 LGHNT, CDR2 FRNRAP. The CDR3 reads CASGLDSGKVTF. CDR3 sequence (DNA): TGTGCTAGTGGTTTGGATTCAGGGAAGGTCACCTTC.

CDR3 residues: CASSPTDYRGETQYF. CDR3 sequence (DNA): TGTGCCAGCAGCCCAACGGATTACAGGGGAGAGACCCAGTACTTC. The chain uses TRBV11-1 and TRBJ2-5; 7 nucleotides agree with TRBD1. Trimming at V came to 5 bases and at J to 4 bases, leaving 10 bases not matched to a gene. Germline CDR1 SGHAT, CDR2 FQDESV (reference sequence). The CDR3 contains 15 residues.

This clone showed up just a few times. In the same sample, other DNA sequences code for this CDR3. The chain has TRBV4-1 and TRBJ1-5; no definite D call. Germline assignment: CDR1 MGHRA and CDR2 YSYEKL. V lost 1 base to trimming and J lost 0 bases, with 7 bases between them. The CDR3 has 15 amino acids. This chain's CDR3 is CASSQVVGSNQPQHF. In nucleotides, the CDR3 is TGCGCCAGCAGCCAAGTCGTCGGTAGCAATCAGCCCCAGCATTTT.

This rearrangement joins TRBV28 to TRBJ2-6, with D perhaps TRBD2 (6 bases). V lost 3 bases, J lost 4 bases, and 10 bases lay in between. Germline CDR1 reads MDHEN; CDR2 reads SYDVKM. The CDR3 runs 15 residues. CDR3 in DNA: TGTGCCAGCAGTTTTGGAGGGTCGGGGGCCAACGTCCTGACTTTC. Its translation: CASSFGGSGANVLTF.

This clone was seen only a few times. This chain joins TRBV27 and TRBJ1-5; D perhaps matches TRBD1 (6 bases). V was cut by 5 bases and J by 7 bases, with 15 bases left in between. There are 14 residues in the CDR3. Germline CDR1 MNHEY, CDR2 SMNVEV (reference sequence). For the CDR3, the DNA is TGTGCCAGCAGTACCCAATCAGGGGAGCAGCCCCAGCATTTT. Its translation is CASSTQSGEQPQHF.

This clone came up a few times. The V gene is TRBV19, the J gene TRBJ2-4; TRBD1 aligns across 11 bases. Germline CDR1 reads LNHDA; CDR2 reads SQIVND (reference sequence). The V gene end was trimmed by 6 bases and the J gene end by 2 bases; junction bases not matched to a gene: 3. The CDR3 extends over 15 amino acids. CDR3: CASRDRGQTKNIQYF. The CDR3 DNA follows: TGTGCCAGTAGGGACAGGGGGCAAACCAAAAACATTCAGTACTTC.

The rearrangement uses TRBV6-1 and TRBJ1-2; 11 nucleotides agree with TRBD1. Trimming removed 8 bases from V and 7 bases from J; junction bases left unmatched: 6. The CDR3 is made up of 13 amino acids. In germline, CDR1 is MNHNS, CDR2 SASEGT. DNA for the CDR3: TGTGCCAGCGATTGGGGACAGGGGGGTGGCTACACCTTC. This sequence encodes CASDWGQGGGYTF.

V and J are TRBV6-9 and TRBJ1-2; no firm D call. The germline CDR1 and CDR2 sequences are MNHGY and SVAAGI. The CDR3 is 11 amino acids. Trimming left V 5 bases short and J 1 base short, with 2 bases between. The CDR3 nucleotides read TGTGCCAGCAGTCTTAACTATGGCTACACCTTC. It yields the protein CASSLNYGYTF.

CDR3 in amino acids: CASSDMGRPGNTIYF. The CDR3 DNA reads TGTGCCAGCAGTGATATGGGGAGGCCTGGAAACACCATATATTTT. This rearrangement joins TRBV6-1 to TRBJ1-3; the D is unclear. The CDR3 has 15 residues. Per the germline V gene, CDR1 is MNHNS and CDR2 is SASEGT. V lost 3 bases, J lost 2 bases, and 11 bases lay in between.

The chain carries TRBV18 and TRBJ1-5; no definite D call. Trimming removed 6 bases from V and 3 bases from J, with 15 bases in between. The CDR3 has 15 amino acids. Germline CDR1 is KGHSH and CDR2 is LQKENI. CDR3 DNA: TGTGCCAGCTCCCAAATGGGTGGGAACAATCAGCCCCAGCATTTT. Residues: CASSQMGGNNQPQHF.

The V and J genes are TRBV5-1 and TRBJ2-7, with TRBD2 matching 9 bases. The CDR3 is 14 residues long. J gave up 7 bases and V 2 bases, and 7 bases lay outside the gene matches. The germline V gene encodes CDR1 SGHRS and CDR2 YFSETQ. CDR3 residues: CASSFSGGAQEQYF. The DNA of the CDR3 is TGCGCCAGCAGCTTTAGCGGGGGAGCCCAGGAGCAGTACTTC.